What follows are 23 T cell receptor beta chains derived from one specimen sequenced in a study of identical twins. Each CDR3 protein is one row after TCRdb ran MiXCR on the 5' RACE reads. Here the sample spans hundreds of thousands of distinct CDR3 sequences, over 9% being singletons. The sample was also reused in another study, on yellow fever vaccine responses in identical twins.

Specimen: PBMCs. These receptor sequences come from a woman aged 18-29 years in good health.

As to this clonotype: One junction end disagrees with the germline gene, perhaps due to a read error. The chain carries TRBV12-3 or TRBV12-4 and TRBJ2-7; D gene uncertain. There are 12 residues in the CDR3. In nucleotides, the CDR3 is TGTGCCAGCAGTTTAGGTGAGAACCCCAAGGACTTC. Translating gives CASSLGENPKDF.

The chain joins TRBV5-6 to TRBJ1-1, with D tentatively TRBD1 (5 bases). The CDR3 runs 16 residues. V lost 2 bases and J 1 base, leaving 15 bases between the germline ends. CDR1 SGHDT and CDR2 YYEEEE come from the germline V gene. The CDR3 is CASSFRWRGGNTEAFF. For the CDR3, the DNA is TGTGCCAGCAGCTTTAGGTGGCGGGGGGGGAACACTGAAGCTTTCTTT.

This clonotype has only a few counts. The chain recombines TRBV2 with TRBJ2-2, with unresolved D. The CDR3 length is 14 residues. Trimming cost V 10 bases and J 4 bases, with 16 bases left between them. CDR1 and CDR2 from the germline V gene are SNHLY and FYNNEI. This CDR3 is CAISVFDTTGELFF. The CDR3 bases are TGTGCCATTTCAGTCTTTGATACCACCGGGGAGCTGTTTTTT.

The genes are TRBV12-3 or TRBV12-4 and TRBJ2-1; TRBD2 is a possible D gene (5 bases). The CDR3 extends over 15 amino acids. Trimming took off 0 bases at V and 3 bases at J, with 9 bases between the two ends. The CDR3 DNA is TGTGCCAGCAGTTTAGCTAGCGCAATCTACAATGAGCAGTTCTTC. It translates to CASSLASAIYNEQFF.

In nucleotides, the CDR3 is TGTGCCAGCAGTTACGGGGGTGGGAATACAGCCAAAAACATTCAGTACTTC. Translated, it gives CASSYGGGNTAKNIQYF. J is TRBJ2-4 and V is TRBV6-5, with D perhaps being TRBD1 or TRBD2 (5 bases each). The CDR3 spans 17 residues. The V end lost 2 bases, the J end lost 0 bases, and 14 bases lay between the germline ends. Germline V gene sequence: CDR1 MNHEY, CDR2 SVGAGI.

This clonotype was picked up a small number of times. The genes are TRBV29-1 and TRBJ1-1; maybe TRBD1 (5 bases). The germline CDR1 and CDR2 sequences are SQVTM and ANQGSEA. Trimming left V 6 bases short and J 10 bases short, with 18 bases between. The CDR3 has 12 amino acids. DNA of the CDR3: TGCAGCGTCGTCCGAGGGCGGGGGGGAGCTTTCTTT. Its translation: CSVVRGRGGAFF.

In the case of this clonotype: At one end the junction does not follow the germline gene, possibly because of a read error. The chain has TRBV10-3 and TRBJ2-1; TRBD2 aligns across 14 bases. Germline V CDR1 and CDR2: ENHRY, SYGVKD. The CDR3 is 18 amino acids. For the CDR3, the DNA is TGTGCCCTCAGTCTCACCGGGACTAGCGGGGGTTGGTACAATGAGCAGTTCTTC. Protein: CALSLTGTSGGWYNEQFF.

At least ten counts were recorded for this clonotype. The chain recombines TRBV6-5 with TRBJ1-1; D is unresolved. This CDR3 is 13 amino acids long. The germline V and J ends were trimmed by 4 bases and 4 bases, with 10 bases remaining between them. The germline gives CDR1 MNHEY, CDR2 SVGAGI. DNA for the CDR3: TGTGCCAGCAGTTCTCCACCAGGCACTGAAGCTTTCTTT. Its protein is CASSSPPGTEAFF.

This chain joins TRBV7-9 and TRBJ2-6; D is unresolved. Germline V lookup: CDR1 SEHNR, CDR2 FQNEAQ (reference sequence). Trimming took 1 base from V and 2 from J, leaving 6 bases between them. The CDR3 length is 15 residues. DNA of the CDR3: TGTGCCAGCAGCTTAGTTGAGGCTGGGGCCAACGTCCTGACTTTC. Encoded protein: CASSLVEAGANVLTF.

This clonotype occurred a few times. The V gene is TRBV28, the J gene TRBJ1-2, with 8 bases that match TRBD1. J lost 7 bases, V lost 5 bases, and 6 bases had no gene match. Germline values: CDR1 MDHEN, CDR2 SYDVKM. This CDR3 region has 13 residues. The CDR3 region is CASSLGQGTGYTF. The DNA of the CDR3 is TGTGCCAGCAGTCTCGGACAGGGAACTGGCTACACCTTC.

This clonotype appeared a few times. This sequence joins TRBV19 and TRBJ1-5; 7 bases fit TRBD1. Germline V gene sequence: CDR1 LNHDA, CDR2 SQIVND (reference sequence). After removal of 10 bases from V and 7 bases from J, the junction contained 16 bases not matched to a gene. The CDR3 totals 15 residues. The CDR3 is CATSTGATREQPQHF. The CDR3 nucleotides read TGTGCCACTTCTACAGGGGCTACTAGGGAACAGCCCCAGCATTTT.

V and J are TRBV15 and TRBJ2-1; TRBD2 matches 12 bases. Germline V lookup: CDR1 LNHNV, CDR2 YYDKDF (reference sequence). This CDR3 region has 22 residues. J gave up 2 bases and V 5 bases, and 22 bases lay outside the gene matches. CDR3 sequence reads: CATSAPEAGLAGSGGTYNEQFF. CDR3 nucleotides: TGTGCCACCAGCGCCCCGGAAGCGGGACTAGCGGGCTCCGGGGGAACCTACAATGAGCAGTTCTTC.

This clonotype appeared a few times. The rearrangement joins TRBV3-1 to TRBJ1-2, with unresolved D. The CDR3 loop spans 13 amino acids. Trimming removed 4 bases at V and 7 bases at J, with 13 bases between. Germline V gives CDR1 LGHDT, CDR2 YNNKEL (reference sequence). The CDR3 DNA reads TGTGCCAGCAGCCCAAGGGTTTTAGGTGGCTACACCTTC. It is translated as CASSPRVLGGYTF.

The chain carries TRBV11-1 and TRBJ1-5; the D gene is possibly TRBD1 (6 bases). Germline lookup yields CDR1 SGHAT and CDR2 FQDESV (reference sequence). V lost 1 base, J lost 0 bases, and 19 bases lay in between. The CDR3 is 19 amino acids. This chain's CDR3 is CASSLERPGDYYSNQPQHF. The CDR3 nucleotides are TGTGCCAGCAGCTTAGAGCGGCCAGGGGACTATTATAGCAATCAGCCCCAGCATTTT.

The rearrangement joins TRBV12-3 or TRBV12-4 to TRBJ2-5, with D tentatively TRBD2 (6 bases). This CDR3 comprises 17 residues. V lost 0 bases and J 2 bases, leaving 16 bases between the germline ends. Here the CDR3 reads CASSLALIADLQETQYF. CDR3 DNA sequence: TGTGCCAGCAGTTTAGCGCTGATAGCGGACTTACAAGAGACCCAGTACTTC.

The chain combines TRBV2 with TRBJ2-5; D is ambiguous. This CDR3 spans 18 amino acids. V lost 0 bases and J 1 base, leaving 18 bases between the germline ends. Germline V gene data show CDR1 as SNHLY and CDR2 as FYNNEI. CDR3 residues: CASSEALVFRLVQETQYF. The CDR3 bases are TGTGCCAGCAGTGAAGCGCTAGTTTTCCGTCTAGTCCAAGAGACCCAGTACTTC.

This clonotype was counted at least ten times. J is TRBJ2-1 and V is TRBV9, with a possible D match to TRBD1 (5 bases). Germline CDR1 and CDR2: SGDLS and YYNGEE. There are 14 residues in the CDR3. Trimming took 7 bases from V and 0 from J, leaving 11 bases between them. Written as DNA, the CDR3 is TGTGCCAGCCATGAAGGGGTCTCCTACAATGAGCAGTTCTTC. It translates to CASHEGVSYNEQFF.

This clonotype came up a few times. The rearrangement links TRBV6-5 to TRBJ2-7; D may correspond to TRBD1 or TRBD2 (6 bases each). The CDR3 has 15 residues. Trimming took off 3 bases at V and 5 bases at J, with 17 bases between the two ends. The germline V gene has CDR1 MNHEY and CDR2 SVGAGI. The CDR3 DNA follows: TGTGCCAGCAGTTATGACCCGGGGGCGAGGAACGAGCAGTACTTC. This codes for CASSYDPGARNEQYF.

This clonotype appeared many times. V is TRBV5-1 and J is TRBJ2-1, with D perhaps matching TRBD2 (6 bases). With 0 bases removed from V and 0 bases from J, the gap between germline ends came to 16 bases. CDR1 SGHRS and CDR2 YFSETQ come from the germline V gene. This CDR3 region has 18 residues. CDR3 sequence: CASSLAGYRGSSYNEQFF. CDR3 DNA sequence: TGCGCCAGCAGCTTGGCCGGGTATCGGGGGAGCTCCTACAATGAGCAGTTCTTC. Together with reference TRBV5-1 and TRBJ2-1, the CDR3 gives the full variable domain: KAGVTQTPRYLIKTRGQQVTLSCSPISGHRSVSWYQQTPGQGLQFLFEYFSETQRNKGNFPGRFSGRQFSNSRSEMNVSTLELGDSALYLCASSLAGYRGSSYNEQFFGPGTRLTVL.

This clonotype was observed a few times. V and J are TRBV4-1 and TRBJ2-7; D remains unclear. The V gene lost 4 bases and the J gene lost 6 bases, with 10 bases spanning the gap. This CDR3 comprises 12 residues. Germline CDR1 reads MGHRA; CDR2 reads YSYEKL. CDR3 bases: TGCGCCAGCAGCCGAGGATCGACCGAGCAGTACTTC. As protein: CASSRGSTEQYF.

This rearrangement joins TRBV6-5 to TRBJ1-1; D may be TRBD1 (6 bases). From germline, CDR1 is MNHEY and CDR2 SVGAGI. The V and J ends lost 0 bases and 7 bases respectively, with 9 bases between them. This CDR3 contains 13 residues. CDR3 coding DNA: TGTGCCAGCAGTTACTCGAGCAGGGGTGAAGCTTTCTTT. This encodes CASSYSSRGEAFF.

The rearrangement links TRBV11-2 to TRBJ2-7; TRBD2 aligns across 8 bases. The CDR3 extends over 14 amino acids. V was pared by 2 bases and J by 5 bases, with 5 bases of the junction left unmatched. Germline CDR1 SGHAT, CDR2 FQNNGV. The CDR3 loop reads CASSLIAGFDEQYF. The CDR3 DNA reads TGTGCCAGCAGCTTAATAGCGGGATTCGACGAGCAGTACTTC.

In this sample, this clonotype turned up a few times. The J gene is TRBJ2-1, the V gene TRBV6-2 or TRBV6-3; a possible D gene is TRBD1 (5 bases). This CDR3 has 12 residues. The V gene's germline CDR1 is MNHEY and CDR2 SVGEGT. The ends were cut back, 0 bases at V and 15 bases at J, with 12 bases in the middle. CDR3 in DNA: TGTGCCAGCAGTTACTCGGTCTACAGGTGGTTCTTC. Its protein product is CASSYSVYRWFF.